These 23 T cell receptor beta chains were all obtained from the same sample, sequenced in a study of early T cells in non-severe SARS-CoV-2 infection. TCRdb passed the 5' RACE reads through MiXCR, listing each CDR3 protein once. The sample gives about 83,000 distinct CDR3 sequences, over 9% of which show up once; approximately 7% is in the top ten. The sequenced material came from whole blood. The receptors derive from an adult who was a healthcare worker with PCR-confirmed SARS-CoV-2 infection or an uninfected control (not recorded which).

This clonotype was counted at least ten times. The chain carries TRBV4-2 and TRBJ1-1, with no clear D. This CDR3 has 14 residues. V was cut by 0 bases and J by 1 base, with 6 bases left in between. Germline values: CDR1 LGHNA, CDR2 YNFKEQ. CDR3 DNA sequence: TGTGCCAGCAGCCAAGATAACCGGAACACTGAAGCTTTCTTT. This sequence encodes CASSQDNRNTEAFF.

In its sample, this clonotype was seen a few times. V is TRBV20-1 and J is TRBJ2-7; 11 nucleotides match TRBD1. The CDR3 covers 17 residues. The germline gives CDR1 DFQATT, CDR2 SNEGSKA (reference sequence). The trim removed 3 bases at V and 3 bases at J, leaving 13 bases unmatched. CDR3 DNA sequence: TGCAGTGCTAGGACCTATGGGACAGGGGGTAGGCTCTACGAGCAGTACTTC. It yields the protein CSARTYGTGGRLYEQYF.

To note about this clonotype: An end of the junction differs from the germline gene, which may be a read error. The J gene is TRBJ2-2, the V gene TRBV20-1; the D gene is possibly TRBD2 (6 bases). The CDR3 is made up of 14 amino acids. Germline assignment: CDR1 DFQATT and CDR2 SNEGSKA (reference sequence). The chain's CDR3 is CSARDWKNTGGLFF. In nucleotides, the CDR3 is TGCAGTGCTAGGGACTGGAAGAACACCGGGGGGCTGTTTTTT.

This clonotype was observed a handful of times. The J gene is TRBJ2-7, the V gene TRBV20-1; TRBD2 aligns across 11 bases. The CDR3 has 15 residues. The germline V gene encodes CDR1 DFQATT and CDR2 SNEGSKA (reference sequence). J was trimmed by 2 bases and V by 5 bases; bases with no gene match: 8. This chain's CDR3 is CSASSGTSGAYEQYF. CDR3 sequence (DNA): TGCAGTGCTTCTTCCGGGACTAGCGGCGCCTACGAGCAGTACTTC.

This clonotype was picked up a small number of times. The chain joins TRBV30 to TRBJ2-3; 7 bases agree with TRBD2. Looked up from germline, CDR1 is GTSNPN and CDR2 is SVGIG (reference sequence). There are 15 residues in the CDR3. The V segment lost 2 bases and the J segment 0 bases; nucleotides outside the gene matches: 5. The CDR3 protein is CAWSRGSGSTDTQYF. CDR3 sequence (DNA): TGTGCCTGGAGTCGTGGTAGCGGGAGCACAGATACGCAGTATTTT.

The chain combines TRBV5-1 with TRBJ1-2; D uncertain. This CDR3 region has 13 residues. Germline assignment: CDR1 SGHRS and CDR2 YFSETQ. V was clipped by 4 bases and J by 5 bases, with 12 bases between them. The CDR3 coding sequence is TGCGCCAGCAGCATCCAGGCCGAGTATGGCTACACCTTC. Its translation: CASSIQAEYGYTF.

This clonotype was counted many times. V is TRBV5-4 and J is TRBJ2-2; TRBD2 matches 14 bases. The V and J ends lost 2 bases and 5 bases, in that order; junction bases with no gene match: 2. Germline V gene sequence: CDR1 SGHNT, CDR2 YYREEE (reference sequence). CDR3 size: 16 residues. The CDR3 DNA is TGTGCCAGCAGCTTAGGGACTAGCGGGAGAACCGGGGAGCTGTTTTTT. This codes for CASSLGTSGRTGELFF.

This clonotype was recorded a few times. The chain employs TRBV2 and TRBJ1-3; D is uncertain. The CDR3 has 13 residues. CDR1 is SNHLY, CDR2 FYNNEI, per germline. Trimming left V 7 bases short and J 0 bases short, with 7 bases between. CDR3 region: CASTQDSGNTIYF. Here the CDR3 DNA reads TGTGCCAGCACGCAGGACTCTGGAAACACCATATATTTT.

This chain connects TRBV6-2 or TRBV6-3 to TRBJ2-7, with D possibly TRBD2 on 5 matching bases. This CDR3 is built from 14 residues. Trimming removed 1 base from V and 7 bases from J, with 14 bases in between. Germline values: CDR1 MNHEY, CDR2 SVGEGT. The CDR3 sequence: CASSYFAGLGEQYF. DNA of the CDR3: TGTGCCAGCAGTTACTTCGCGGGTCTGGGGGAGCAGTACTTC.

This clonotype showed up many times. The chain has TRBV2 and TRBJ1-6; possible D gene TRBD1, 6 bases. The V end lost 5 bases, the J end lost 10 bases, and 21 bases lay between the germline ends. The CDR3 loop spans 16 amino acids. Per germline, CDR1 SNHLY and CDR2 FYNNEI. The CDR3 DNA follows: TGTGCCAGCAGTTTACGGACAGACCCTGCGGGGTCACCCCTCCACTTT. Amino acid sequence: CASSLRTDPAGSPLHF.

This clonotype was seen more than once but under ten times. V gene TRBV5-1 combines with J gene TRBJ2-1; 8 bases align to TRBD2. The CDR3 contains 17 residues. The J segment lost 0 bases and the V segment lost 2 bases, leaving 7 bases of the junction unmatched. From germline, CDR1 is SGHRS and CDR2 YFSETQ. CDR3 bases: TGCGCCAGCAGCTTCAGACTAGCGCGAAGCTCCTACAATGAGCAGTTCTTC. This encodes CASSFRLARSSYNEQFF.

The V gene is TRBV14, the J gene TRBJ1-3; D is undetermined. Germline assignment: CDR1 SGHDN and CDR2 FVKESK. V was pared by 6 bases and J by 9 bases, with 15 bases between. This CDR3 has 13 amino acids. The CDR3 sequence: CASSLRFVGTIYF. CDR3 bases: TGTGCCAGCAGTCTACGGTTCGTCGGCACCATATATTTT.

This clonotype was counted between two and nine times. The chain links TRBV7-3 to TRBJ2-1; TRBD2 matches at 9 bases. V lost 2 bases and J lost 9; bases outside the gene matches: 5. Per germline, CDR1 SGHTA and CDR2 FQGTGA. There are 14 residues in the CDR3. CDR3 in amino acids: CASSLLGTSTEQFF. The CDR3 DNA is TGTGCCAGCAGCTTATTGGGGACTAGCACTGAGCAGTTCTTC.

The chain couples TRBV12-3 or TRBV12-4 to TRBJ1-2; 8 bases agree with TRBD1. Germline trimming cut 3 bases from V and 7 bases from J; bases unmatched to any gene: 10. This CDR3 comprises 15 residues. CDR3 sequence (DNA): TGTGCCAGCAGTTTGCAGGGGGCCCGCTCGGGTGGCTACACCTTC. Translating gives CASSLQGARSGGYTF.

The chain recombines TRBV7-2 with TRBJ2-5; D possibly corresponds to TRBD1 (6 bases). V was clipped by 8 bases and J by 0 bases, with 10 bases between them. CDR1 and CDR2 from the germline V gene are SGHTA and FQGNSA. This CDR3 is built from 13 residues. CDR3 residues: CASGQGNQETQYF. The CDR3 nucleotides read TGTGCCAGCGGCCAGGGGAACCAAGAGACCCAGTACTTC.

This chain connects TRBV6-5 to TRBJ1-3; TRBD1 is a possible D gene (6 bases). The germline V gene encodes CDR1 MNHEY and CDR2 SVGAGI. This CDR3 is 15 amino acids long. V was trimmed by 6 bases and J by 8 bases, leaving 20 bases between them. CDR3 region: CASSLPAGVGDTIYF. CDR3 DNA sequence: TGTGCCAGCAGCCTCCCGGCAGGGGTCGGAGACACCATATATTTT.

There are many counts of this clonotype. The chain employs TRBV25-1 and TRBJ2-2; 9 bases are shared with TRBD1. Germline-derived CDR1 and CDR2 are MGHDK and SYGVNS. The V gene end was trimmed by 7 bases and the J gene end by 2 bases; junction bases not matched to a gene: 11. The CDR3 spans 17 residues. In DNA, the CDR3 is TGTGCCAGCACTCCTACAGGGGGCAGGGGAAACACCGGGGAGCTGTTTTTT. The encoded protein is CASTPTGGRGNTGELFF.

This clonotype was observed a handful of times. In DNA, the CDR3 is TGTGCCAGCAGACCTACAGGAAGAAAACTGTTTTTT. It translates to CASRPTGRKLFF. The V call is TRBV6-1, the J call TRBJ1-4, with D possibly being TRBD1 (5 bases). Germline CDR1 reads MNHNS; CDR2 reads SASEGT. The CDR3 totals 12 residues. Trimming pared 6 bases from V and 10 bases from J, leaving 12 bases between.

This clonotype was picked up a small number of times. The chain is built from TRBV20-1 and TRBJ2-5; 8 positions match TRBD2. The V segment lost 0 bases and the J segment 4 bases; nucleotides outside the gene matches: 7. Germline V gene lookup returns CDR1 DFQATT and CDR2 SNEGSKA (reference sequence). The CDR3 has 15 residues. Written as DNA, the CDR3 is TGCAGTGCTAGAGATCTGACTAGCGAGGTAGAGACCCAGTACTTC. It is translated as CSARDLTSEVETQYF.

The rearrangement links TRBV20-1 to TRBJ2-1; 12 bases align to TRBD1. The CDR3 has 15 residues. Germline CDR1 DFQATT, CDR2 SNEGSKA (reference sequence). V was clipped by 3 bases and J by 7 bases; unmatched bases: 7. As DNA, the CDR3 is TGCAGTGCTAGGCAATGGGACAGGGGGCGAAATGAGCAGTTCTTC. This codes for CSARQWDRGRNEQFF.

V and J are TRBV7-2 and TRBJ2-7, with D maybe TRBD2 (6 bases). The germline gives CDR1 SGHTA, CDR2 FQGNSA. CDR3 length: 15 amino acids. V lost 2 bases, J lost 0 bases, and 11 bases lay in between. The CDR3 reads CASSLYRGSSYEQYF. The CDR3 DNA reads TGTGCCAGCAGCTTATACCGGGGGAGCTCCTACGAGCAGTACTTC.

This clonotype was seen ten or more times. V and J are TRBV13 and TRBJ1-1, with D hard to call. The length of the CDR3 is 12 residues. Per the germline V gene, CDR1 is PRHDT and CDR2 is FYEKMQ (reference sequence). V was shortened by 4 bases and J by 2 bases, with 5 bases between the two germline ends. The CDR3 DNA reads as TGTGCCAGCAGCTCAAGAAACACTGAAGCTTTCTTT. This codes for CASSSRNTEAFF.

Only a few counts were recorded for this clonotype. The chain links TRBV13 to TRBJ2-1; TRBD2 aligns across 9 bases. Unmatched junction bases numbered 3, after V lost 3 bases and J lost 0 bases. This CDR3 has 16 amino acids. Per the germline V gene, CDR1 is PRHDT and CDR2 is FYEKMQ (reference sequence). The CDR3 loop reads CASSFLAGSSYNEQFF. CDR3 in DNA: TGTGCCAGCAGCTTCCTAGCGGGGAGCTCCTACAATGAGCAGTTCTTC.